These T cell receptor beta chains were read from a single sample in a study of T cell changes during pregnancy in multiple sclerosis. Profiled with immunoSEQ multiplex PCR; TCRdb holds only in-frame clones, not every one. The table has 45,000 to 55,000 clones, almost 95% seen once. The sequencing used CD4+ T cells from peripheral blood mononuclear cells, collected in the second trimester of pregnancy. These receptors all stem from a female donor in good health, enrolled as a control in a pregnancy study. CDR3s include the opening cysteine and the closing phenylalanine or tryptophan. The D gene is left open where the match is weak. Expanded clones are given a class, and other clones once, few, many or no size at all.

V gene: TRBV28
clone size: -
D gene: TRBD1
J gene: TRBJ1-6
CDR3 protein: CASSFPWTGENSPLHF
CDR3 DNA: TGTGCCAGCAGTTTTCCCTGGACAGGGGAGAATTCACCCCTCCACTTT

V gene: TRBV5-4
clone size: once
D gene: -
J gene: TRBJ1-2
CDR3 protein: CASSPQGSGGYTF
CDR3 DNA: TGTGCCAGCAGCCCTCAGGGGAGTGGTGGCTACACCTTC

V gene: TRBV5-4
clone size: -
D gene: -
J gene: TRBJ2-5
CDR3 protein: CASSSYRVGETQYF
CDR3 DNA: TGTGCCAGCAGCTCCTACAGGGTCGGGGAGACCCAGTACTTC

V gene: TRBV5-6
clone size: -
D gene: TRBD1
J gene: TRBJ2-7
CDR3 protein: CASSPGDRPATGSYEQYF
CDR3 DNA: TGTGCCAGCAGCCCGGGGGACAGGCCGGCGACTGGGTCCTACGAGCAGTACTTC

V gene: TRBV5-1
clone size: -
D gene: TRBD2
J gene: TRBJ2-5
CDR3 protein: CASSLVGTSGPGTQYF
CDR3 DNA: TGCGCCAGCAGCTTAGTCGGGACTAGCGGGCCCGGAACCCAGTACTTC

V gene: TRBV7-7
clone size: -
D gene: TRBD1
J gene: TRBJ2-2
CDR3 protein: CASSSTGYGGELFF
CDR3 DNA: TGTGCCAGCAGCTCGACAGGGTACGGCGGGGAGCTGTTTTTT

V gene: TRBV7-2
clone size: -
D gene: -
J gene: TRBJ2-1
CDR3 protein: CASSRSVNEQFF
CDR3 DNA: TGTGCCAGCAGCCGTAGCGTCAATGAGCAGTTCTTC

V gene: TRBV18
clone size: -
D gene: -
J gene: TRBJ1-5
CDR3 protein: CASSPGGGQPQHF
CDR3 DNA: TGTGCCAGCTCACCGGGGGGAGGTCAGCCCCAGCATTTT

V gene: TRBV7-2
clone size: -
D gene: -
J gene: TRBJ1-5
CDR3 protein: CASSLARDGQPQHF
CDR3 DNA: TGTGCCAGCAGCTTAGCGCGGGACGGTCAGCCCCAGCATTTT

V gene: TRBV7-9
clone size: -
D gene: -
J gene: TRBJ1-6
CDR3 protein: CASSLGRQGYNSPLHF
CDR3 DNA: TGTGCCAGCAGCTTAGGGCGTCAGGGTTATAATTCACCCCTCCACTTT

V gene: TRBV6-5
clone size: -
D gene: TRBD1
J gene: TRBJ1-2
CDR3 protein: CASSPGTDGGYTF
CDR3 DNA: TGTGCCAGCAGTCCCGGGACAGATGGTGGCTACACCTTC

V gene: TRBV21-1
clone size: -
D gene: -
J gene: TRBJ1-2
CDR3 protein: CASSKGRVPSYGYTF
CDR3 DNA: TGTGCCAGCAGCAAGGGGAGGGTTCCGAGTTATGGCTACACCTTC

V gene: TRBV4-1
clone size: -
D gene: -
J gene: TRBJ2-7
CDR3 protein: CASSQGWAGSYEQYF
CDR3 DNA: TGCGCCAGCAGTCAAGGATGGGCAGGGTCCTACGAGCAGTACTTC

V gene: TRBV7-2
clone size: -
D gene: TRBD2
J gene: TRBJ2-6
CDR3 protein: CASSPSGRALSGANVLTF
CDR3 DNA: TGTGCCAGCAGTCCTAGCGGGAGGGCCCTTTCTGGGGCCAACGTCCTGACTTTC

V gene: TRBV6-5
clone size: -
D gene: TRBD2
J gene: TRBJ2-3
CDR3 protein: CASRGSGGTDTQYF
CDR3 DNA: TGTGCCAGCAGAGGTAGCGGGGGCACAGATACGCAGTATTTT

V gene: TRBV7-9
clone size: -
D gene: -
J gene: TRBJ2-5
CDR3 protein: CASSLGGRETQYF
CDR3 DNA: TGTGCCAGCAGCTTAGGCGGGCGAGAGACCCAGTACTTC

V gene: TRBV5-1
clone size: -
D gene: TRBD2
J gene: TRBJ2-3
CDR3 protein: CASSLEAGGVWDTQYF
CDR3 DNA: TGCGCCAGCAGCTTGGAAGCGGGAGGGGTTTGGGATACGCAGTATTTT

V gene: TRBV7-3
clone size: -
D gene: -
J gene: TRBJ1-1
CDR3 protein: CASSSQGQNTEAFF
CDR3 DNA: TGTGCCAGCAGCAGCCAGGGACAGAACACTGAAGCTTTCTTT

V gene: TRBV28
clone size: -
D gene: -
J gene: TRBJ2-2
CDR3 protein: CASSPPTGPGELFF
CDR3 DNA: TGTGCCAGCAGTCCTCCGACAGGCCCCGGGGAGCTGTTTTTT

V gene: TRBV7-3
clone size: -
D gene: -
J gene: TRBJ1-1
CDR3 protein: CASRGPMNTEAFF
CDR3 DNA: TGTGCCAGCAGGGGGCCGATGAACACTGAAGCTTTCTTT

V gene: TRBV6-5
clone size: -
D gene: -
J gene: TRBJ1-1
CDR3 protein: CASSYGRVTEAFF
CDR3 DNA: TGTGCCAGCAGTTACGGCAGGGTGACTGAAGCTTTCTTT

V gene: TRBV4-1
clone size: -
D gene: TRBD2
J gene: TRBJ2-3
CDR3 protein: CASSQGGLAGGPGTDTQYF
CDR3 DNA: TGCGCCAGCAGCCAAGGGGGACTAGCGGGGGGGCCTGGCACAGATACGCAGTATTTT

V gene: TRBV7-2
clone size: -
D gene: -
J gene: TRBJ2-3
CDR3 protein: CASSLEPSTDTQYF
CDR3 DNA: TGTGCCAGCAGCTTAGAGCCTAGCACAGATACGCAGTATTTT

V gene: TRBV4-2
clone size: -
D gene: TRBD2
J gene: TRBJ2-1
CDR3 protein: CASSQEAYQHTSGSGNEQFF
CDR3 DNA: TGTGCCAGCAGCCAAGAGGCCTACCAGCATACTAGCGGGAGTGGCAATGAGCAGTTCTTC

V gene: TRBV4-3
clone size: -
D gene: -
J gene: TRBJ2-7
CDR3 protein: CASSQVFSGRPGPEQYF
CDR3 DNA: TGCGCCAGCAGCCAAGTTTTTTCGGGGAGGCCTGGGCCCGAGCAGTACTTC

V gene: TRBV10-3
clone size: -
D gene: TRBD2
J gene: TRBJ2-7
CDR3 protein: CAISDRLASSYEQYF
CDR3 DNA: TGTGCCATCAGTGATCGACTAGCGTCCTCCTACGAGCAGTACTTC

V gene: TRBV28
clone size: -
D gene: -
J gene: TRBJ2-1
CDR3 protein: CASSLRTAEQFF
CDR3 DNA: TGTGCCAGCAGTTTACGGACAGCTGAGCAGTTCTTC

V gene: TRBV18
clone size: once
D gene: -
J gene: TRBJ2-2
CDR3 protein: CASSFDPLGARGTGELFF
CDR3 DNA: TGTGCCAGCTCGTTCGACCCTTTGGGGGCGCGAGGGACCGGGGAGCTGTTTTTT

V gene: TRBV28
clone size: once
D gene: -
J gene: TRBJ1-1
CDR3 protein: CASSTPTRGANTEAFF
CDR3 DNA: TGTGCCAGCAGTACCCCTACCCGGGGGGCGAACACTGAAGCTTTCTTT

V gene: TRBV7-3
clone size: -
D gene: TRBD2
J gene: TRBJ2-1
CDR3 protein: CASSLTPSGNYNEQFF
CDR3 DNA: TGTGCCAGCAGCTTAACCCCCAGCGGGAACTACAATGAGCAGTTCTTC

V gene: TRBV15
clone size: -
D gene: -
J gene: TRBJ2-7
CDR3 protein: CATSRAGYEQYF
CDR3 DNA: TGTGCCACCAGCAGAGCGGGGTACGAGCAGTACTTC

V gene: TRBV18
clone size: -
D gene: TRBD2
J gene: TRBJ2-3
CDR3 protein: CASSPREGTDTQYF
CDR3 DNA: TGTGCCAGCTCCCCGCGGGAGGGCACAGATACGCAGTATTTT

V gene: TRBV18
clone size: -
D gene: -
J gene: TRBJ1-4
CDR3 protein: CASSPTATNEKLFF
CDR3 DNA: TGTGCCAGCTCACCGACAGCAACTAATGAAAAACTGTTTTTT

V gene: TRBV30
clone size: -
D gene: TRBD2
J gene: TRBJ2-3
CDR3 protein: CAWSVLSGRAKHGTDTQYF
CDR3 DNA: TGTGCCTGGAGTGTACTGAGCGGGAGGGCCAAGCACGGCACAGATACGCAGTATTTT

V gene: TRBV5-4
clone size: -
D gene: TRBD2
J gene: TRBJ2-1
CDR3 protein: CASSLLANEQFF
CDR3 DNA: TGTGCCAGCAGCTTACTAGCGAATGAGCAGTTCTTC

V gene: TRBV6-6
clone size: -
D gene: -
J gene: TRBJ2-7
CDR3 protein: CASSPYLGGYNEQYF
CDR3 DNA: TGTGCCAGCAGTCCCTATTTAGGAGGGTACAACGAGCAGTACTTC

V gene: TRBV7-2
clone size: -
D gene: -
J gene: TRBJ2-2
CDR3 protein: CASSLMRDTGELFF
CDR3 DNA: TGTGCCAGCAGCTTAATGCGGGACACCGGGGAGCTGTTTTTT